This T cell receptor beta chain was profiled in a study of T cell responses to AZD1222 COVID-19 vaccine (dated by TCRdb to about 2021). Describing the broader study: A total of around 240 trial participants underwent TCR sequencing, of whom some 210 received two doses of AZD1222 and about 25 received two doses of the MenACWY control vaccine. Trial participants were enrolled into age subgroups of 18-55, 56-69 and 70-plus years, which contained approximately 150, 28 and 58 TCR-sequenced participants, respectively.

In light of the paper, this sample's time point label describes: baseline before first vaccination. Explained via the paper, the treatment or condition label denotes: meningococcal conjugate vaccine given as trial control. Samples from vaccinated people were obtained from the UK trials COV001 and COV002, which included a single-blind randomized controlled phase 2/3 trial of AZD1222 (ChAdOx1 nCoV-19) in healthy adults. Trial participant PBMC samples were collected at day 0 and day 28 after the second dose for TCRbeta chain sequencing. For this clone: What antigen it recognizes has not been identified. No quality values exist for individual bases; no much larger clone is one base distant.

CDR1 and CDR2 (SEHNR, FQNEAQ) derive from the germline V gene (reference sequence). Germline trimming amounts to 6 bases on V and 9 bases on J, with 9 as the count of junction bases outside the gene matches. Spanning cysteine to phenylalanine, the CDR3 consists of 14 amino acids. Only the CDR3 portion is preserved as DNA: 42 bases, with reading frame beginning at the first base. What the research found in general, with its limitations: Conclusions about previously exposed vaccinees are limited, since just a handful of AZD1222 recipients were seropositive for SARS-CoV-2 at baseline. Vaccine-associated CD4 TCRs spanned the whole spike protein, with dominant responses in regions 160-218 and 743-854. Reportedly, almost half of the unique spike-specific TCRs recognized epitopes lying outside the regions that are mutated in the B.1.351 and B.1.1.7 variants. Participants were mostly white British and included more females than males, and it was suggested by the authors that clonal diversity may have been underestimated. Spike-specific TCR breadth and depth rose significantly after two AZD1222 doses compared with day 0 and with MenACWY recipients. Because no day 14 peak-response samples were available, the repertoires could be characterized only after the peak T cell response. The 56-69-year group was small, and its depth increase did not reach significance, likely because of low power.

The CDR3 regions of human TCRbeta chains were analyzed by immunosequencing. For the original study's pipeline: TCRs in the repertoires were matched against a reference library of SARS-CoV-2-specific TCRs that had been generated with the MIRA antigen-specificity platform. Breadth meant the fraction of unique TCRs that were SARS-CoV-2-associated, whereas depth meant the fraction of total T cells that were SARS-CoV-2-associated. Each spike-specific TCR was assigned to its reactive spike region and to a CD4 or CD8 class using the MIRA data. Log10-transformed breadth and depth values were compared by one-way ANOVA with Sidak's multiple comparisons tests. TCRdb holds this immuneACCESS table with in-frame rearrangements only. Some clones are missing; in checked studies, unresolved V genes explain under half, and the rest has no known cause. Clone size and V and J calls were adopted from that table, with D and trimming inferred from the DNA. For this sample the table gives about 150,000 clones, of which roughly 90% were detected only once. The ten most abundant clones make up 5.5% to 6% of the sample.

The clonotype originates from an adult in good health. The material sequenced was peripheral blood, taken on day 0 of MenACWY control vaccination. The chain employs TRBV7-9 and TRBJ2-1; 9 bases in the middle match TRBD1. In nucleotide form, the sequence is TGTGCCAGCAGGGGACAGGGCCGCTACTTTGAGCAGTTCTTC. This translates into CASRGQGRYFEQFF.